This T cell receptor (beta chain) was captured by sequencing in a study of OX40 agonist ivuxolimab in advanced cancers. Study summary: Cancers in dose escalation were hepatocellular, melanoma, renal cell and head and neck. Broader study findings: In a subset of nonresponders, normalized T-cell clonal expansion was also low. In the 0.1 to 3.0 mg/kg range, CD4+ and CD8+ blood T cells had expanded clonally by week 6.

Cycle 7 day 1, cycle 4 day 1, and baseline were the timepoints at which blood was sampled. Sequencing was performed with immunoSEQ multiplex PCR; in TCRdb, only in-frame clones are kept and a portion is missing. The sample holds roughly 58,000 clones; about four fifths are singletons and the top ten take around 0.65%. As regards this clone: The antigen remains unidentified.

The source of this sequence is an adult with an advanced solid tumor such as melanoma, head and neck, liver or kidney cancer. The sequencing here drew on CD4+ or CD8+ T cells sorted from blood, taken in a trial of the OX40 agonist ivuxolimab.

CDR3 loop: CAISESTTGGREQYF. Here the CDR3 DNA reads TGTGCCATCAGTGAGTCGACGACAGGGGGGAGGGAGCAGTACTTC. The chain joins TRBV10-3 to TRBJ2-7; 9 bases are shared with TRBD1. Looked up from germline, CDR1 is ENHRY and CDR2 is SYGVKD. V dropped 0 bases and J dropped 7; count of bases not matched to a gene: 7. There are 15 residues in the CDR3.